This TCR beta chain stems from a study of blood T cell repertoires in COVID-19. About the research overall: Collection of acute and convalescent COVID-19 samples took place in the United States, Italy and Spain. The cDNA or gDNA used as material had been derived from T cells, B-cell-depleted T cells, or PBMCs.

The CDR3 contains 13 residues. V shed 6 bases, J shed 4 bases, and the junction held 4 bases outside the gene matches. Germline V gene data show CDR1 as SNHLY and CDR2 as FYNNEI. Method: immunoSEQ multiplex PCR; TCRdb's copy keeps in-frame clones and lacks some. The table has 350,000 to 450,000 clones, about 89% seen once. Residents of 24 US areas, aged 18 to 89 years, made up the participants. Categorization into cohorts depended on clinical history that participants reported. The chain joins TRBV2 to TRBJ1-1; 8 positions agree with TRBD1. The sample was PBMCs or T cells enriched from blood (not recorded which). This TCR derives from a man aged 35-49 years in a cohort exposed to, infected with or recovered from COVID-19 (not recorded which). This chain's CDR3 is CASRRTGTTEAFF. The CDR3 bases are TGTGCCAGCAGGAGGACAGGGACCACTGAAGCTTTCTTT.